The 27 T cell receptor beta chains in this list originate from one sample, sequenced in a study of breast tumors, draining lymph nodes, adjacent tissues. The lymph nodes were axillary draining lymph nodes from breast cancer patients. TCRdb reanalysed the multiplex PCR reads using MiXCR and keeps one entry per CDR3 protein. Among some 130,000 distinct CDR3 sequences listed, 20% were seen once. The sequencing input was axillary lymph node tissue. The receptors here all came from a female donor with breast cancer. Some clones in this sample may be carry-over from other donors' samples.

This clonotype was observed many times. This chain links TRBV11-2 with TRBJ2-1; the D is unclear. CDR1 and CDR2 from the germline V gene are SGHAT and FQNNGV. V was cut by 5 bases and J by 5 bases, with 7 bases left in between. The CDR3 consists of 12 residues. CDR3 sequence reads: CASSRNNNEQFF. In nucleotides, the CDR3 is TGTGCCAGCAGCCGCAACAACAATGAGCAGTTCTTC. The whole variable domain, remainder taken from reference TRBV11-2 and TRBJ2-1, is EAGVAQSPRYKIIEKRQSVAFWCNPISGHATLYWYQQILGQGPKLLIQFQNNGVVDDSQLPKDRFSAERLKGVDSTLKIQPAKLEDSAVYLCASSRNNNEQFFGPGTRLTVL.

Many counts were recorded for this clonotype. The V and J genes are TRBV28 and TRBJ2-5; 8 nucleotides line up with TRBD1. Germline V gene lookup returns CDR1 MDHEN and CDR2 SYDVKM. J gave up 5 bases and V 2 bases, and 4 bases lay outside the gene matches. CDR3 length: 14 residues. As DNA, the CDR3 is TGTGCCAGCAGTTTAAACAGGGGGGCGGAGACCCAGTACTTC. As protein: CASSLNRGAETQYF.

Many counts were recorded for this clonotype. This rearrangement joins TRBV7-2 to TRBJ1-5, with D uncertain. From germline, CDR1 is SGHTA and CDR2 FQGNSA. The V end lost 0 bases, the J end lost 6 bases, and 12 bases lay between the germline ends. This CDR3 is 15 amino acids long. The CDR3 coding sequence is TGTGCCAGCAGCTTAGCAGGGCAGGAGGGTCAGCCCCAGCATTTT. Translated, it gives CASSLAGQEGQPQHF.

This clonotype was detected ten times or more. This rearrangement joins TRBV5-1 to TRBJ2-1; TRBD1 agrees at 9 bases. The germline V gene has CDR1 SGHRS and CDR2 YFSETQ. V shed 2 bases, J shed 8 bases, and the junction held 5 bases outside the gene matches. This CDR3 region has 14 residues. CDR3 coding DNA: TGCGCCAGCAGCTTCCAACAGGGGGCCGATGAGCAGTTCTTC. It encodes CASSFQQGADEQFF.

Many counts were recorded for this clonotype. This chain links TRBV6-5 with TRBJ1-2; no firm D call. The CDR3 extends over 12 amino acids. Looked up from germline, CDR1 is MNHEY and CDR2 is SVGAGI. V gave up 4 bases and J gave up 5 bases, with 8 bases separating them. This chain's CDR3 is CASSFSNYGYTF. The CDR3 DNA follows: TGTGCCAGCAGTTTCTCGAATTATGGCTACACCTTC.

This clonotype has a count of ten or more. The chain recombines TRBV4-1 with TRBJ2-1; D is uncertain. CDR3 size: 13 residues. Germline lookup yields CDR1 MGHRA and CDR2 YSYEKL. The V and J ends lost 1 base and 2 bases respectively, with 3 bases between them. The CDR3 spells CASSQGTYNEQFF. DNA of the CDR3: TGCGCCAGCAGCCAAGGGACCTACAATGAGCAGTTCTTC.

This chain links TRBV28 with TRBJ1-6; the D gene is possibly TRBD1 (5 bases). CDR3 length: 14 amino acids. The V gene's germline CDR1 is MDHEN and CDR2 SYDVKM. Trimming removed 4 bases at V and 5 bases at J, with 9 bases between. The CDR3 sequence: CASSWGSNNSPLHF. In DNA, the CDR3 is TGTGCCAGCAGTTGGGGGTCAAATAATTCACCCCTCCACTTT. Looking up the rest from reference TRBV28 and TRBJ1-6 gives the full variable domain: DVKVTQSSRYLVKRTGEKVFLECVQDMDHENMFWYRQDPGLGLRLIYFSYDVKMKEKGDIPEGYSVSREKKERFSLILESASTNQTSMYLCASSWGSNNSPLHFGNGTRLTVT.

As concerns this clonotype: At one boundary the junction diverges from the germline segment, which might be a read error. The J gene is TRBJ2-5, the V gene TRBV28; D is perhaps TRBD2 (5 bases). Germline V gene lookup returns CDR1 MDHEN and CDR2 SYDVKM. The CDR3 is made up of 13 amino acids. CDR3 region: CAGSPYGEETQYF. DNA for the CDR3: TGTGCCGGCAGCCCTTACGGGGAGGAGACCCAGTACTTC.

This clonotype has a single count. This may stem from a read error, because a much larger clone lies one nucleotide away. The gene calls are TRBV5-4 and TRBJ2-5, with D possibly being TRBD2 (5 bases). The length of the CDR3 is 14 residues. Germline assignment: CDR1 SGHNT and CDR2 YYREEE (reference sequence). V gave up 2 bases and J gave up 5 bases, with 13 bases separating them. As DNA, the CDR3 is TGTGCCAGCAGCTTCCTGGGTAGCGTGGAGACCCAGTACTTC. Translated, it gives CASSFLGSVETQYF.

This clonotype was observed at least ten times. The chain has TRBV7-2 and TRBJ1-5, with D unclear. Trimming removed 2 bases from V and 7 bases from J, with 15 bases in between. This CDR3 spans 15 amino acids. Germline CDR1 is SGHTA and CDR2 is FQGNSA. CDR3 region: CASSLRGGLGQPQHF. The CDR3 DNA reads TGTGCCAGCAGCTTACGGGGAGGGCTGGGACAGCCCCAGCATTTT.

The CDR3: CSVLNGGNTGELFF. Here the CDR3 DNA reads TGCAGCGTACTTAACGGGGGGAACACCGGGGAGCTGTTTTTT. This chain links TRBV29-1 with TRBJ2-2, with D tentatively TRBD2 (6 bases). The CDR3 is 14 amino acids. Germline assignment: CDR1 SQVTM and CDR2 ANQGSEA. V lost 6 bases and J lost 1, with 12 bases in between.

The rearrangement uses TRBV16 and TRBJ1-5; TRBD1 aligns across 7 bases. Germline V gene lookup returns CDR1 KGHSY and CDR2 FQNENV. The CDR3 contains 14 residues. V was pared by 0 bases and J by 6 bases, with 2 bases of the junction left unmatched. CDR3: CASSQSSGGQPQHF. Written as DNA, the CDR3 is TGTGCCAGCAGCCAATCGTCAGGGGGTCAGCCCCAGCATTTT. Using reference TRBV16 and TRBJ1-5 for the parts outside the CDR3, the full variable domain is GEEVAQTPKHLVRGEGQKAKLYCAPIKGHSYVFWYQQVLKNEFKFLISFQNENVFDETGMPKERFSAKCLPNSPCSLEIQATKLEDSAVYFCASSQSSGGQPQHFGDGTRLSIL.

Comment on this clonotype: The conserved phenylalanine or tryptophan normally closing the CDR3 is absent here, so this likely arose from a read error. This chain links TRBV18 with TRBJ2-3; the D is unclear. Germline loops: CDR1 KGHSH, CDR2 LQKENI. Trimming left V 3 bases short and J 4 bases short, with 5 bases between. There are 12 residues in the CDR3. The CDR3 DNA reads TGTGCCAGCTCACCTGTAGCAGATACGCAGTATTCT. Protein product: CASSPVADTQYS.

About this clonotype: It may be a read error: a sequence one base away is much more abundant. The V call is TRBV4-1, the J call TRBJ1-4; D is possibly TRBD1 (6 bases). Germline loops: CDR1 MGHRA, CDR2 YSYEKL. The CDR3 has 16 residues. CDR3 amino acids: CASSPERTATNEKPFF. The CDR3 DNA follows: TGCGCCAGCAGCCCGGAGCGGACAGCTACTAATGAAAAACCGTTTTTT.

This clonotype has at least ten counts. The V call is TRBV5-5, the J call TRBJ1-2; D unclear. This CDR3 has 11 residues. CDR1 is SGHKS, CDR2 YYEKEE, per germline (reference sequence). Trimming took off 4 bases at V and 10 bases at J, with 11 bases between the two ends. CDR3 coding DNA: TGTGCCAGCAGCCTTGACACCTTCTACACCTTC. Translating it yields CASSLDTFYTF.

This clonotype was seen at least ten times. This chain links TRBV15 with TRBJ1-5; 9 nucleotides agree with TRBD1. CDR1 LNHNV and CDR2 YYDKDF come from the germline V gene (reference sequence). The CDR3 loop spans 12 amino acids. V gave up 9 bases and J gave up 4 bases; unmatched junction bases: 1. DNA of the CDR3: TGTGCCACGGGACAGGGTAATCAGCCCCAGCATTTT. Its protein is CATGQGNQPQHF.

This clonotype was picked up many times. The chain employs TRBV5-5 and TRBJ2-5, with D possibly being TRBD1 (6 bases). V lost 0 bases to trimming and J lost 4 bases, with 10 bases between them. Germline loops: CDR1 SGHKS, CDR2 YYEKEE (reference sequence). This CDR3 contains 14 residues. CDR3 loop: CASSLGQGIETQYF. CDR3 coding DNA: TGTGCCAGCAGCTTGGGCCAGGGGATAGAGACCCAGTACTTC.

This clonotype came up many times. The V call is TRBV30, the J call TRBJ1-2; TRBD1 matches 10 bases. This CDR3 region has 13 residues. Germline V gene lookup returns CDR1 GTSNPN and CDR2 SVGIG (reference sequence). J was trimmed by 5 bases and V by 1 base; bases with no gene match: 1. CDR3 sequence: CAWSGTGGYGYTF. For the CDR3, the DNA is TGTGCCTGGAGTGGGACAGGGGGTTATGGCTACACCTTC.

V gene TRBV19 combines with J gene TRBJ2-3; D is perhaps TRBD1 (5 bases). From germline, CDR1 is LNHDA and CDR2 SQIVND (reference sequence). Trimming shortened V by 3 bases and J by 4 bases, and 14 bases separated the two germline ends. CDR3 length equals 15 residues. CDR3 protein: CASSMDGALSDTQYF. Written as DNA, the CDR3 is TGTGCCAGTAGTATGGATGGGGCCCTATCAGATACGCAGTATTTT.

This clonotype showed up many times. The rearrangement links TRBV3-1 to TRBJ1-2, with a weak D call TRBD1 (5 bases). Trimming cost V 3 bases and J 7 bases, with 9 bases left between them. CDR1 is LGHDT, CDR2 YNNKEL, per germline (reference sequence). The CDR3 length is 12 residues. CDR3 region: CASSQGVSGYTF. The CDR3, as DNA: TGTGCCAGCAGCCAGGGGGTTTCTGGCTACACCTTC.

This clonotype was seen many times. This chain links TRBV10-2 with TRBJ1-4; D remains ambiguous. Germline V gene sequence: CDR1 WSHSY, CDR2 SAAADI. The CDR3 totals 15 residues. Trimming left V 5 bases short and J 8 bases short, with 18 bases between. The CDR3 spells CASSNNPDLGEKLFF. The CDR3 nucleotides read TGCGCCAGCAGTAATAACCCGGACCTAGGGGAAAAACTGTTTTTT.

This chain joins TRBV9 and TRBJ2-5, with D unresolved. This CDR3 comprises 15 residues. Trimming removed 0 bases at V and 5 bases at J, with 14 bases between. Germline CDR1 is SGDLS and CDR2 is YYNGEE. The CDR3 DNA follows: TGTGCCAGCAGCGTAGTTTGGGGTCCCATGGAGACCCAGTACTTC. This encodes CASSVVWGPMETQYF. Full variable domain (rest looked up from reference TRBV9 and TRBJ2-5): DSGVTQTPKHLITATGQRVTLRCSPRSGDLSVYWYQQSLDQGLQFLIQYYNGEERAKGNILERFSAQQFPDLHSELNLSSLELGDSALYFCASSVVWGPMETQYFGPGTRLLVL.

Ten or more counts support this clonotype. The CDR3 DNA sequence: TGCGCCAGCAGCGGTGGGACAGCCTACGAGCAGTACTTC. Translated, it gives CASSGGTAYEQYF. The chain has TRBV5-1 and TRBJ2-7, with 7 bases matching TRBD1. Germline-derived CDR1 and CDR2 are SGHRS and YFSETQ. The CDR3 is 13 residues long. V dropped 4 bases and J dropped 2; count of bases not matched to a gene: 3.

This clonotype occurred a few times. The gene calls are TRBV19 and TRBJ2-4; tentative D call: TRBD1 (5 bases). CDR3 length: 15 amino acids. Deletions cut 7 bases from V and 0 bases from J, with 13 bases between. Germline CDR1 LNHDA, CDR2 SQIVND (reference sequence). The CDR3 bases are TGTGCCAGTAAGGAGACAGCCCTAGCCAAAAACATTCAGTACTTC. It specifies CASKETALAKNIQYF.

At least ten counts were recorded for this clonotype. V is TRBV12-3 or TRBV12-4 and J is TRBJ2-7; 10 bases line up with TRBD1. The V gene end was trimmed by 6 bases and the J gene end by 5 bases; junction bases not matched to a gene: 7. This CDR3 has 14 amino acids. The CDR3, as DNA: TGTGCCAGCAGACACGCCGGGACAGGGGACGAGCAGTACTTC. Its translation: CASRHAGTGDEQYF.

This clonotype has ten or more counts. This chain uses TRBV6-5 with TRBJ2-1; D is perhaps TRBD1 (6 bases). The CDR3 extends over 14 amino acids. Germline assignment: CDR1 MNHEY and CDR2 SVGAGI. V lost 4 bases and J lost 5, with 12 bases in between. The CDR3 DNA sequence: TGTGCCAGCAGTTTTAGACGGGACAACAATGAGCAGTTCTTC. This sequence encodes CASSFRRDNNEQFF.

This clonotype occurred many times. Here the CDR3 DNA reads TGCGCCAGCAGCGGAACAGGGGGCGTCTACGAGCAGTACTTC. It specifies CASSGTGGVYEQYF. This sequence joins TRBV5-1 and TRBJ2-7; 9 bases fit TRBD1. The germline V gene has CDR1 SGHRS and CDR2 YFSETQ. The CDR3 runs to 14 residues. Losses at the gene ends were 4 bases for V and 3 bases for J; bases not matched to a gene: 5. Based on the CDR3 plus reference TRBV5-1 and TRBJ2-7, the full variable domain is KAGVTQTPRYLIKTRGQQVTLSCSPISGHRSVSWYQQTPGQGLQFLFEYFSETQRNKGNFPGRFSGRQFSNSRSEMNVSTLELGDSALYLCASSGTGGVYEQYFGPGTRLTVT.